This T cell receptor (beta chain) is drawn from a study of OX40 agonist ivuxolimab in advanced cancers. Overall study context: In this trial design, patients received ivuxolimab intravenously at 0.01 to 10 mg/kg every 2 weeks. Averaging 60 years in age, with a range of 23 to 79, the cohort was 82.7% male.

V gave up 0 bases and J gave up 2 bases; unmatched junction bases: 8. The CDR3 spans 17 residues. Germline V gives CDR1 SGHNT, CDR2 YYREEE (reference sequence). Data came from immunoSEQ multiplex PCR; TCRdb stores just in-frame clones and leaves some out. This table has roughly 70,000 clones, approximately 81% appearing once. Study-wide points: Expansion of clones was among the lowest in partial responders at 0.1-3.0 mg/kg. CD4+ and CD8+ blood T cells expanded clonally by week 6 at 0.1 to 3.0 mg/kg.

This clone was observed a single time. Its target is not known. This sample comprised CD4+ or CD8+ T cells sorted from blood, obtained in a trial of the OX40 agonist ivuxolimab. This clonotype was obtained from an adult with an advanced solid tumor such as melanoma, head and neck, liver or kidney cancer. This chain connects TRBV5-4 to TRBJ2-1; TRBD1 matches at 7 bases. The CDR3 coding sequence is TGTGCCAGCAGCTTGGGGGCGGTCGGACAGGCCTACAATGAGCAGTTCTTC. Residues: CASSLGAVGQAYNEQFF.